The 21 T cell receptor beta chains presented below share a single source sample, sequenced in a study of blood T cell repertoires in COVID-19. Measured with immunoSEQ multiplex PCR; TCRdb has only the in-frame clones, and not every one. The table includes about 58,000 clones, about nine tenths detected once. What was sequenced was peripheral blood. These receptors were taken from a woman aged 45 to 65 with active or convalescent COVID-19.

V gene TRBV15 combines with J gene TRBJ2-7; weak D call: TRBD2 (6 bases). CDR3 length equals 16 residues. CDR1 and CDR2 (germline): LNHNV, YYDKDF (reference sequence). V shed 0 bases and J shed 0 bases, with 12 bases lying between them. The CDR3: CATSRDRQTSSYEQYF. Written as DNA, the CDR3 is TGTGCCACCAGCAGAGATCGACAGACTAGCTCCTACGAGCAGTACTTC. Filled out from reference TRBV15 and TRBJ2-7, the complete variable domain reads DAMVIQNPRYQVTQFGKPVTLSCSQTLNHNVMYWYQQKSSQAPKLLFHYYDKDFNNEADTPDNFQSRRPNTSFCFLDIRSPGLGDTAMYLCATSRDRQTSSYEQYFGPGTRLTVT.

This chain links TRBV13 with TRBJ2-7; 9 bases fit TRBD2. The CDR3 spans 15 residues. J lost 4 bases, V lost 4 bases, and 8 bases had no gene match. Germline V gives CDR1 PRHDT, CDR2 FYEKMQ (reference sequence). The CDR3 here is CASSSGSGGRYEQYF. CDR3 bases: TGTGCCAGCAGCTCCGGTAGCGGGGGTCGTTACGAGCAGTACTTC.

In this sample, this clone turned up a few times. The V call is TRBV7-8, the J call TRBJ1-2, with 7 bases aligning to TRBD1. CDR1 SGHVS and CDR2 FQNEAQ come from the germline V gene. V shed 1 base, J shed 6 bases, and the junction held 5 bases outside the gene matches. The CDR3 is 14 amino acids. CDR3 protein: CASSLVGDSNGYTF. The CDR3 DNA follows: TGTGCCAGCAGCTTAGTAGGGGACAGCAATGGCTACACCTTC.

The chain couples TRBV10-1 to TRBJ1-6; maybe TRBD1 (6 bases). V shed 4 bases and J shed 10 bases, with 14 bases lying between them. Germline CDR1 reads WNHNN; CDR2 reads SYGVQD (reference sequence). The CDR3 has 14 amino acids. CDR3 in amino acids: CASSAQGHGSPLHF. DNA of the CDR3: TGCGCCAGCAGTGCACAGGGTCATGGATCACCCCTCCACTTT.

The chain joins TRBV7-2 to TRBJ2-7; D might be TRBD2 (6 bases). CDR1 SGHTA and CDR2 FQGNSA come from the germline V gene. The CDR3 has 16 amino acids. Trimming shortened V by 5 bases and J by 9 bases, and 26 bases separated the two germline ends. The CDR3 DNA sequence: TGTGCCAGCAGCCCCGGTCGACTAGAAAAAAATTCGGCGCAGTACTTC. This codes for CASSPGRLEKNSAQYF.

In its sample, this clone was seen a few times. The chain has TRBV11-2 and TRBJ1-1; no definite D call. In germline, CDR1 is SGHAT, CDR2 FQNNGV. The CDR3 is 13 residues long. V was cut by 7 bases and J by 4 bases, with 13 bases left in between. This CDR3 is CASTLRLSTEAFF. The DNA of the CDR3 is TGTGCCAGCACTCTTCGACTGAGCACTGAAGCTTTCTTT.

This clone was seen only a few times. CDR3 in amino acids: CASSGWTGDEQFF. For the CDR3, the DNA is TGTGCCAGCAGTGGGTGGACTGGAGATGAGCAGTTCTTC. The chain has TRBV9 and TRBJ2-1; D may be TRBD2 (5 bases). Per germline, CDR1 SGDLS and CDR2 YYNGEE. V was clipped by 5 bases and J by 8 bases, with 14 bases between them. The CDR3 consists of 13 residues.

V usage is TRBV11-3 and J usage is TRBJ2-1, with 9 positions matching TRBD1. CDR3 size: 14 residues. The trim removed 4 bases at V and 7 bases at J, leaving 5 bases unmatched. The germline CDR1 and CDR2 sequences are SGHNT and YENEEA. The CDR3 coding sequence is TGTGCCAGCAGCTCACCACAGGGGGCGAATGAGCAGTTCTTC. Translating gives CASSSPQGANEQFF.

The chain joins TRBV7-9 to TRBJ2-1; D gene ambiguous. The ends were cut back, 1 base at V and 15 bases at J, with 13 bases in the middle. CDR1 is SEHNR, CDR2 FQNEAQ, per germline (reference sequence). The CDR3 loop spans 12 amino acids. CDR3 coding DNA: TGTGCCAGCAGCTTAGTCAATCACACCCCGTTCTTC. Its translation is CASSLVNHTPFF.

The V call is TRBV19, the J call TRBJ2-6, with 7 positions matching TRBD1. CDR1 is LNHDA and CDR2 is SQIVND in the germline V gene (reference sequence). V trimming: 3 bases; J trimming: 0 bases; junction bases outside the gene matches: 8. The CDR3 runs to 18 residues. CDR3 sequence reads: CASSMSRQGFSGANVLTF. The CDR3 bases are TGTGCCAGTAGTATGTCGAGACAGGGCTTCTCTGGGGCCAACGTCCTGACTTTC.

CDR3 in DNA: TGTGCCAGCAGTTCATATAGCGGGAGGGCCGCCTACAATGAGCAGTTCTTC. Its translation: CASSSYSGRAAYNEQFF. The J gene is TRBJ2-1, the V gene TRBV28, with TRBD2 identical over 11 bases. CDR3 length: 17 residues. Per the germline V gene, CDR1 is MDHEN and CDR2 is SYDVKM. The ends lost 4 bases at V and 2 bases at J; junction bases unmatched: 7.

CDR3 protein: CASSFGPGETQYF. The CDR3 DNA sequence: TGCGCCAGCAGCTTCGGACCGGGGGAGACCCAGTACTTC. J is TRBJ2-5 and V is TRBV5-1; D may be TRBD2 (5 bases). Germline lookup yields CDR1 SGHRS and CDR2 YFSETQ. V was shortened by 2 bases and J by 5 bases, with 10 bases between the two germline ends. The CDR3 extends over 13 amino acids. The whole variable domain, filled in from reference TRBV5-1 and TRBJ2-5, reads KAGVTQTPRYLIKTRGQQVTLSCSPISGHRSVSWYQQTPGQGLQFLFEYFSETQRNKGNFPGRFSGRQFSNSRSEMNVSTLELGDSALYLCASSFGPGETQYFGPGTRLLVL.

V usage is TRBV4-1 and J usage is TRBJ1-2, with TRBD1 identical over 7 bases. Unmatched junction bases numbered 5, after V lost 2 bases and J lost 2 bases. CDR3 length equals 15 residues. Germline V gene lookup returns CDR1 MGHRA and CDR2 YSYEKL. CDR3 DNA sequence: TGCGCCAGCAGCCAAACACCGGGACAGAACTATGGCTACACCTTC. It codes for CASSQTPGQNYGYTF.

The chain employs TRBV28 and TRBJ2-3, with 7 bases matching TRBD2. The CDR3 length is 15 residues. Per germline, CDR1 MDHEN and CDR2 SYDVKM. V trimming: 2 bases; J trimming: 6 bases; junction bases outside the gene matches: 8. This CDR3 reads CASSLGGRAGDTQYF. CDR3 coding DNA: TGTGCCAGCAGTTTAGGAGGGAGGGCCGGGGATACGCAGTATTTT.

The chain links TRBV11-2 to TRBJ2-5; TRBD1 matches at 10 bases. V lost 5 bases to trimming and J lost 5 bases; unmatched junction nucleotides: 5. Per germline, CDR1 SGHAT and CDR2 FQNNGV. CDR3 size: 14 residues. The DNA for the CDR3 is TGTGCCAGCAGCCCGACAGGGGGCAGGGAGACCCAGTACTTC. Amino acid sequence: CASSPTGGRETQYF.

A remark on this clone: Germline is not matched at one junction end, which may reflect a read error. The rearrangement uses TRBV7-7 and TRBJ2-5; TRBD1 matches 8 bases. The length of the CDR3 is 15 residues. Germline V gene data show CDR1 as SSHAT and CDR2 as FNYEAQ (reference sequence). CDR3: CASSQMGQVQETQYF. CDR3 DNA sequence: TGTGCTAGCAGCCAAATGGGACAGGTGCAAGAGACCCAGTACTTC.

The chain links TRBV6-5 to TRBJ2-7; D may be TRBD1 (7 bases). This CDR3 comprises 14 residues. V lost 4 bases to trimming and J lost 5 bases, with 15 bases between them. CDR1 and CDR2 from the germline V gene are MNHEY and SVGAGI. The CDR3 DNA reads TGTGCCAGCAGTTCCGCGGGGACAGTTCACGAGCAGTACTTC. Translated, it gives CASSSAGTVHEQYF.

V usage is TRBV28 and J usage is TRBJ1-1; TRBD1 might be the D (5 bases). The ends were cut back, 3 bases at V and 4 bases at J, with 15 bases in the middle. Looked up from germline, CDR1 is MDHEN and CDR2 is SYDVKM. CDR3 length: 15 amino acids. Here the CDR3 DNA reads TGTGCCAGCAGTTTCATGACAACCGGGGGCACTGAAGCTTTCTTT. Its translation is CASSFMTTGGTEAFF.

The chain couples TRBV10-1 to TRBJ2-1; 8 bases are shared with TRBD2. This CDR3 is 16 amino acids long. Germline V CDR1 and CDR2: WNHNN, SYGVQD (reference sequence). The V and J ends lost 1 base and 3 bases, in that order; junction bases with no gene match: 5. The CDR3 reads CASSEFDGRDYNEQFF. The CDR3 DNA follows: TGCGCCAGCAGTGAGTTTGACGGGAGGGACTACAATGAGCAGTTCTTC.

The rearrangement joins TRBV5-1 to TRBJ1-1; D possibly corresponds to TRBD1 (5 bases). Deletions cut 0 bases from V and 0 bases from J, with 15 bases between. The germline gives CDR1 SGHRS, CDR2 YFSETQ. This CDR3 has 17 residues. CDR3 sequence (DNA): TGCGCCAGCAGCTTGGTTGCAGGGACTAGAATGAACACTGAAGCTTTCTTT. As protein: CASSLVAGTRMNTEAFF.

The rearrangement joins TRBV7-2 to TRBJ2-7; D possibly corresponds to TRBD1 (6 bases). V lost 3 bases and J 2 bases, leaving 14 bases between the germline ends. Germline assignment: CDR1 SGHTA and CDR2 FQGNSA. The CDR3 totals 15 residues. This chain's CDR3 is CASSFSTGQPYEQYF. In nucleotides, the CDR3 is TGTGCCAGCAGCTTTTCTACGGGACAACCCTACGAGCAGTACTTC. Full variable domain (rest looked up from reference TRBV7-2 and TRBJ2-7): GAGVSQSPSNKVTEKGKDVELRCDPISGHTALYWYRQSLGQGLEFLIYFQGNSAPDKSGLPSDRFSAERTGGSVSTLTIQRTQQEDSAVYLCASSFSTGQPYEQYFGPGTRLTVT.